This T cell receptor beta chain was sequenced in a study of shared clonotypes between healthy human individuals. Libraries were prepared by immunoSEQ multiplex PCR; TCRdb keeps only in-frame clonotypes and omits some of them. Of about 92,000 clones detected, 60% to 70% appear once; the ten largest clones hold approximately 53%. Trimming stripped 5 bases from V and 4 bases from J, with 15 bases between. CDR3 length: 15 amino acids. Germline values: CDR1 SGHAT, CDR2 FQNNGV. V is TRBV11-2 and J is TRBJ2-1; a weak D match, TRBD2 (5 bases). Source material: memory CD8+ T cells sorted from blood. Sample subset: CD45RO+ cells pooled with CCR7-negative TemRA cells. This receptor was taken from a young man in good health. The CDR3 reads CASSAGRTRYNEQFF. The CDR3 bases are TGTGCCAGCAGCGCGGGTCGGACTCGATACAATGAGCAGTTCTTC.